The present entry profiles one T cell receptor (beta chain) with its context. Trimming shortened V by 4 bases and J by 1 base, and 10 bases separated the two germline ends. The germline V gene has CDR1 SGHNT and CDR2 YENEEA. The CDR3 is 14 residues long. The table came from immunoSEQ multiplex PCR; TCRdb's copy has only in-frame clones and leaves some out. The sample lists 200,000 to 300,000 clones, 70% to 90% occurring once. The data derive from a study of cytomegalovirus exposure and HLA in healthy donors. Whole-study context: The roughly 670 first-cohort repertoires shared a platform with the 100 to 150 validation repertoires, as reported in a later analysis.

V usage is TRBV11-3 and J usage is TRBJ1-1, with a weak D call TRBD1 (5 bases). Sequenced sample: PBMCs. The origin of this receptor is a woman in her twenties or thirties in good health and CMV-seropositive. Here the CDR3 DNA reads TGTGCCAGCAGCTATCCAGGGCCGAACACTGAAGCTTTCTTT. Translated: CASSYPGPNTEAFF.